The entry that follows covers one T cell receptor (beta chain) sequence. Treatment here: around 19 received Ad26.COV2.S at low or high dose, single or two shots; 5 received placebo; per-sample allocation not given. Day 63 following the first vaccine or placebo injection was when the samples were taken. These data belong to a study of Ad26.COV2.S vaccination and SARS-CoV-2 variants. Study background: The study gave Ad26.COV2.S intramuscularly, once or twice 56 days apart.

Trimming pared 1 base from V and 6 bases from J, leaving 8 bases between. CDR3 size: 13 residues. CDR1 and CDR2 from the germline V gene are SGDLS and YYNGEE. Sequenced by immunoSEQ multiplex PCR; TCRdb stores in-frame clones only, minus some. The sample contains about 350,000 clones, 88% of which appear only once. V and J are TRBV9 and TRBJ2-1; D remains ambiguous. This TCR was sampled from a person aged 18-60 years who received the Ad26.COV2.S COVID-19 vaccine or a placebo. The sequencing here drew on peripheral blood, taken in a trial of Ad26.COV2.S vaccine versus placebo. The DNA of the CDR3 is TGTGCCAGCAGCGTATCTGCAGGCAATGAGCAGTTCTTC. Translating gives CASSVSAGNEQFF. Full variable domain (rest looked up from reference TRBV9 and TRBJ2-1): DSGVTQTPKHLITATGQRVTLRCSPRSGDLSVYWYQQSLDQGLQFLIQYYNGEERAKGNILERFSAQQFPDLHSELNLSSLELGDSALYFCASSVSAGNEQFFGPGTRLTVL.